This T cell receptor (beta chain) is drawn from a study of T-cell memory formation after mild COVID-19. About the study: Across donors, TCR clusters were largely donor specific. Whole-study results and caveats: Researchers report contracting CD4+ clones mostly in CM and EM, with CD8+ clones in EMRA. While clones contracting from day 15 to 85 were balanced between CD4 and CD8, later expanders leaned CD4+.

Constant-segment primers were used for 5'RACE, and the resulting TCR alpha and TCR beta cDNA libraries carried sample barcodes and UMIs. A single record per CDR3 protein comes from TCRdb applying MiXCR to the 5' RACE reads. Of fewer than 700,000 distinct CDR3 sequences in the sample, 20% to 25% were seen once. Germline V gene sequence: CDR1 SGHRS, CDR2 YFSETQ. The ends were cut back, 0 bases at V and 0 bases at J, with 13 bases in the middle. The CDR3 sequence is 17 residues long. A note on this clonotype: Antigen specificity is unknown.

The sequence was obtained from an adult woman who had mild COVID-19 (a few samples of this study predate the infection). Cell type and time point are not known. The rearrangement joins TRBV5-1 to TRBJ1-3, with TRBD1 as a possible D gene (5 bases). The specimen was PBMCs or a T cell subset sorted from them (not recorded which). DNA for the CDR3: TGCGCCAGCAGCTTGGTGGGGGGACCGAGCTCTGGAAACACCATATATTTT. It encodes CASSLVGGPSSGNTIYF.